This TCR beta chain was recorded in a study of PD-1 blockade in mismatch repair-deficient tumors. Clones were read by immunoSEQ multiplex PCR, and TCRdb kept only the in-frame ones, dropping some. The table shows 100,000 or so clones, with 65% to 85% occurring only once. All patients were mismatch repair deficient, assessed by either PCR or immunohistochemistry. V was pared by 3 bases and J by 1 base, with 6 bases between. The CDR3 is 13 residues long. Germline assignment: CDR1 SGHDN and CDR2 FVKESK. This sequence originates from an adult with mismatch repair-deficient cancer. The genes are TRBV14 and TRBJ1-1, with D uncertain. The input for sequencing was peripheral blood, taken 36 weeks after starting pembrolizumab. This chain's CDR3 is CASSHSRNTEAFF. The DNA of the CDR3 is TGTGCCAGCAGCCACTCGAGGAACACTGAAGCTTTCTTT.